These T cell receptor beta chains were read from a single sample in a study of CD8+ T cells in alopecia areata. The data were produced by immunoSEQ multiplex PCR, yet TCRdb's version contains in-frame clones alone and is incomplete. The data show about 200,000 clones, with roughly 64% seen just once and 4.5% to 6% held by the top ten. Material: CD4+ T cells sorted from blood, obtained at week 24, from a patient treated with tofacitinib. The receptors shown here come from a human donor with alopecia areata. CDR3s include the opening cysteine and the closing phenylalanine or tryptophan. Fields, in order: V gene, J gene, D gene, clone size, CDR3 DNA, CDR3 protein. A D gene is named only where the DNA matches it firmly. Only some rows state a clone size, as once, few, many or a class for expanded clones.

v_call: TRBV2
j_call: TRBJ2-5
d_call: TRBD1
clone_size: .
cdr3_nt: TGTGCCAGCAGTGGTGGGACAGGGCATGGGGAGACCCAGTACTTC
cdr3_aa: CASSGGTGHGETQYF

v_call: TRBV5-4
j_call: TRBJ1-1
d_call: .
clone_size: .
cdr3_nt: TGTGCCAGCAGCTTAGGCGGCAGCTCCTTGGCTTTCTTT
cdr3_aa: CASSLGGSSLAFF

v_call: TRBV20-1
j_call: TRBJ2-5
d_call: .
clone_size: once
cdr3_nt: TGCAGTGCTAGAGTAGAAGAGACCCAGTACTTC
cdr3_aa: CSARVEETQYF

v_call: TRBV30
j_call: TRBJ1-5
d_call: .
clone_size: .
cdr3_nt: TGTGCCTGCAGCTACAGTGGCAATCAGCCCCAGCATTTT
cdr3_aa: CACSYSGNQPQHF

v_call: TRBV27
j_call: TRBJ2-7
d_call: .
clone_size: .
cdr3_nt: TGTGCCAGCAGTTTGTCCAGGGGAAGCTCCTACGAGCAGTACTTC
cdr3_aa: CASSLSRGSSYEQYF

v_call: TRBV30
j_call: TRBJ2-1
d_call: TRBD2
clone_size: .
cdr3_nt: TGTGCCTGGAGTGGAGGACGGGAGGGTAGCTACAATGAGCAGTTCTTC
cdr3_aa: CAWSGGREGSYNEQFF

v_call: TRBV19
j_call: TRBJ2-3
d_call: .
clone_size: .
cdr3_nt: TGTGCCAGTAGTATCCGGGCGGGAACAGATACGCAGTATTTT
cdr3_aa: CASSIRAGTDTQYF

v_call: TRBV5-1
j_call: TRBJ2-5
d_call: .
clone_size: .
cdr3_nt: TGCGCCAGCAGCTTGCAAGGATTCCAAGAGACCCAGTACTTC
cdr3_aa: CASSLQGFQETQYF

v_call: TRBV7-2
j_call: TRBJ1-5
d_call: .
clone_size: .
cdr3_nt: TGTGCCAGCAGCCGGGACGGGGATCAGCCCCAGCATTTT
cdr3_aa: CASSRDGDQPQHF

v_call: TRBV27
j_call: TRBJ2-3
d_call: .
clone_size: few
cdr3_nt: TGTGCCAGCAGTTTGGGTAGCGGCCCCCAGGGCACAGATACGCAGTATTTT
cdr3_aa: CASSLGSGPQGTDTQYF

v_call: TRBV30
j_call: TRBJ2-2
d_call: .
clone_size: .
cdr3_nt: TGTGCCTGGAGTGTAGCCGGGGAGCTGTTTTTT
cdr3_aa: CAWSVAGELFF

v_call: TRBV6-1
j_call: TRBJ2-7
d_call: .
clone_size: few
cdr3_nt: TGTGCCAGCAGTGTAGAACGGGGTCTTTACGAGCAGTACTTC
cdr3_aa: CASSVERGLYEQYF

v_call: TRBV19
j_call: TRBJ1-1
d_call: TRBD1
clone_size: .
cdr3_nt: TGTGCCAGTAGCCCCACAGGGGCGGGTGAAGCTTTCTTT
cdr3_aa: CASSPTGAGEAFF

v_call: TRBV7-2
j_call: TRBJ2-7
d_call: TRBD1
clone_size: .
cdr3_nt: TGTGCCAGCAGCCCCCGGACAGGGTCCTACGAGCAGTACTTC
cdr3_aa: CASSPRTGSYEQYF

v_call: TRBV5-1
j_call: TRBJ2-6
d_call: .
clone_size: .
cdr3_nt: TGCGCCAGCAGCTTGGCCGGGGGTGGGGCCAACGTCCTGACTTTC
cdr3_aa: CASSLAGGGANVLTF

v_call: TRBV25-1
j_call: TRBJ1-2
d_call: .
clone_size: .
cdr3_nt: TGTGCCAGCAGTGAAGATAGACTCGGAGGCTACACCTTC
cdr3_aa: CASSEDRLGGYTF

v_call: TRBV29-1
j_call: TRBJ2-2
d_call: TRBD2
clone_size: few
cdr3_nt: TGCAGCGTTGTTAGCGGGAGTTCCACCGGGGAGCTGTTTTTT
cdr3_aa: CSVVSGSSTGELFF

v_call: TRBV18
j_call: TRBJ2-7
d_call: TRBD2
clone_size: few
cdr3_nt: TGTGCCAGCTCACGGCCGACTAGCGGGATTGACGAGCAGTACTTC
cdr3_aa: CASSRPTSGIDEQYF

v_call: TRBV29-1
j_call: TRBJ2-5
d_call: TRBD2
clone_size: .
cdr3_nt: TGCAGCGTAAAAACGGGGGGAGCGCCTTTTGAGACCCAGTACTTC
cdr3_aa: CSVKTGGAPFETQYF

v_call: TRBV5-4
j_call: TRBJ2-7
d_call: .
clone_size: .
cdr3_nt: TGTGCCAGCAGCTCCCGGGGCCCGAGGCAGCAGTACTTC
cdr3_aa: CASSSRGPRQQYF

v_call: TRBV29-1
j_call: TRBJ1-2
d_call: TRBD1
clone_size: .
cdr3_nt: TGCAGCGTTCGGGGACAGGGGGAGAGTAACTATGGCTACACCTTC
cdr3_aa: CSVRGQGESNYGYTF

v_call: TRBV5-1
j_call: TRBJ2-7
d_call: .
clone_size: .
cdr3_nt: TGCGCCAGCAGCTTGGGGGGGCCATCCTACGAGCAGTACTTC
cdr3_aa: CASSLGGPSYEQYF

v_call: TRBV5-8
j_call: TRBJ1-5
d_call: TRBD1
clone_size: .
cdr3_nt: TGTGCCAGCAGCCCCGGGACAGGGGGCGGCAATCAGCCCCAGCATTTT
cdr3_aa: CASSPGTGGGNQPQHF

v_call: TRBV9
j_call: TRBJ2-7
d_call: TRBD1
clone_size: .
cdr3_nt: TGTGCCAGCAGCGTAGTGGGGACAGGCGACGAGCAGTACTTC
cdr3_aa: CASSVVGTGDEQYF

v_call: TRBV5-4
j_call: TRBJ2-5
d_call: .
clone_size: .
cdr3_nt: TGTGCCAGCAGCTCGGCCTGGCGGGGAGAGCAAGAGACCCAGTACTTC
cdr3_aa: CASSSAWRGEQETQYF

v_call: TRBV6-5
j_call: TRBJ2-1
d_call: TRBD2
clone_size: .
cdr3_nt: TGTGCCAGCAGTTATCGGGGGGGTAGCTCCTACAATGAGCAGTTCTTC
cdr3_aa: CASSYRGGSSYNEQFF

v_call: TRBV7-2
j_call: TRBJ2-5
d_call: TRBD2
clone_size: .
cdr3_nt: TGTGCCAGCAGCTACCCCGGACTAGCGGGAGAGACCCAGTACTTC
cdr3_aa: CASSYPGLAGETQYF

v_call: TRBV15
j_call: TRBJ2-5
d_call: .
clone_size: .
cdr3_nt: TGTGCCACCGGGAACGGACCTAAGGGGACCCAGTACTTC
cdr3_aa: CATGNGPKGTQYF

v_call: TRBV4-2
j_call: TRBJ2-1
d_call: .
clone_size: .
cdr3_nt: TGTGCCAGCAGCCAAGGACACAATGAGCAGTTCTTC
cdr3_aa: CASSQGHNEQFF

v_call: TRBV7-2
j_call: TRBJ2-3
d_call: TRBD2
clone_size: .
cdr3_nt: TGTGCCAGCAGCTTGGGGTTTACTAGCGGGGGTACGCAGTATTTT
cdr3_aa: CASSLGFTSGGTQYF

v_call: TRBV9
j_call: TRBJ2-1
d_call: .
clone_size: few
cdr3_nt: TGTGCCAGCAGCGTAGCAGGAACCCCCTACAATGAGCAGTTCTTC
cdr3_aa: CASSVAGTPYNEQFF

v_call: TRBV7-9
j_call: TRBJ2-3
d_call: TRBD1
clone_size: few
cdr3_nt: TGTGCCAGCAGCCCGGGGACAGGGATTACAGATACGCAGTATTTT
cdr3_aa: CASSPGTGITDTQYF

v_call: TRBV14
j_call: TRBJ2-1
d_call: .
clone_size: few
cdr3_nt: TGTGCCAGCAGCCCCGGGTGGGATGAGCAGTTCTTC
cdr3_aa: CASSPGWDEQFF

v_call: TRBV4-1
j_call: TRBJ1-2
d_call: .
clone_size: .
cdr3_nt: TGCGCCAGCAGCCAAGCTCCGGGCACCAACTATGGCTACACCTTC
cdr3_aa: CASSQAPGTNYGYTF

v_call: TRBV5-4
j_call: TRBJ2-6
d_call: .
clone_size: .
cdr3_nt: TGTGCCAGCAGCCGGGTGGCAGGAACTGGGGCCAACGTCCTGACTTTC
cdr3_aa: CASSRVAGTGANVLTF

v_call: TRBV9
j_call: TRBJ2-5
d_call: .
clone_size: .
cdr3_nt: TGTGCCAGCAGCGTAGCTGTCGGAGAGACCCAGTACTTC
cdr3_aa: CASSVAVGETQYF

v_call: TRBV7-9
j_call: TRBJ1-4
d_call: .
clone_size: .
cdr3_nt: TGTGCCAGCAGTCGGGACCGGGGAGGAGAAAAACTGTTTTTT
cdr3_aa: CASSRDRGGEKLFF

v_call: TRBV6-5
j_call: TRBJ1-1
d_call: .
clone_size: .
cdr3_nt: TGTGCCAGCAGCCGCCTGACGGGGCGTACTGAAGCTTTCTTT
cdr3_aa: CASSRLTGRTEAFF

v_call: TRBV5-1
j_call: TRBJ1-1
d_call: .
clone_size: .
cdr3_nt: TGCGCCAGCAGCTTGGAAATTGGGAACACTGAAGCTTTCTTT
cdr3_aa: CASSLEIGNTEAFF

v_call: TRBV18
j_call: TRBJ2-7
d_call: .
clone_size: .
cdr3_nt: TGTGCCAGCTCACCGCGGCGCAGCATGTTTGGGTCCTACGAGCAGTACTTC
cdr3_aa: CASSPRRSMFGSYEQYF